This TCR beta chain originates from a study of blood T cell repertoires in COVID-19. In the source study's methods: For nucleated cells, counts were estimated from reference gene primer amplification. TCRdb keeps only in-frame clones here, not all; method: immunoSEQ multiplex PCR. That table furnishes V, J and clone size, whereas the DNA furnished D and trimming. In the table there are about 16,000 clones, almost 90% of which are singletons. This CDR3 has 17 amino acids. Germline V lookup: CDR1 SGHRS, CDR2 YFSETQ. Losses at the gene ends were 4 bases for V and 0 bases for J; bases not matched to a gene: 4.

The chain uses TRBV5-1 and TRBJ2-6; 10 bases are shared with TRBD1. This clonotype was obtained from a human donor in a cohort sampled during active COVID-19. Sequences were obtained from peripheral blood. CDR3 loop: CASSMGQGSSGANVLTF. DNA of the CDR3: TGCGCCAGCAGCATGGGACAGGGGAGCTCTGGGGCCAACGTCCTGACTTTC.